This TCR beta chain was obtained from a study of patients and donors after allogeneic stem cell transplantation (dated by TCRdb to 2020 to 2021). This clonotype has only one observation. Its antigen remains unidentified. The sample holds no much larger clone one base away, and base qualities are not on file. A single read constitutes weak evidence. The library was prepared using RT-PCR. TCRdb records NextSeq 550 as the sequencer. TCRdb reprocessing: public reads trimmed at Q25 with fastp, clones called with MiXCR, in-frame beta chains kept. Rows matching on CDR3 protein sequence are summarized as one entry with the most common DNA and genes. This sample gives more than 850,000 distinct CDR3 sequences in total; roughly 18% of them show up just once. Roughly 6.4% of the sample is taken by the ten largest. Including the terminal cysteine and phenylalanine, the CDR3 comprises 16 residues. This entry keeps only the CDR3 DNA: 48 bases, framed from base 1. Taken from the germline V gene, the CDR1 and CDR2 loops are SGDLS and YYNGEE. V and J lose 3 bases and 2 bases, and a span of 18 bases separates them.

Recombination connected TRBV9 to TRBJ2-7, and TRBD2 may be the D gene, going by 6 matching bases. This TCR derives from a human donor who was either an allogeneic HSCT recipient or a stem cell or donor lymphocyte infusion donor (not recorded which). It is not recorded whose cells these are; they may come from a transplant donor. The sequencing sample was made of blood, either unsorted or a sorted T cell fraction (not recorded which). The DNA sequence is TGTGCCAGCAGCGCCCCCCGGGACTCCACGACCTACGAGCAGTACTTC. Protein translation: CASSAPRDSTTYEQYF.